This TCR beta chain was sequenced for a study of T cells after yellow fever vaccination. Study information: The authors prepared low-cell-number fractions using SMART-Seq v4 Ultra Low Input. Findings and limits, study-wide: A weaker but faster secondary response was observed, peaking on day 5 versus 15. Re-detected after boosting: most primary clones, 96% of CD4 and about 90% of CD8. Only a minor proportion of clonotypes was detected across both CD4 and CD8 compartments.

As for this clonotype: No antigen is known for it.

Using its own MiXCR run on the 5' RACE reads, TCRdb lists one record per CDR3 protein. Of a few hundred thousand distinct CDR3 sequences detected, 9.5% to 15% appear once; the ten largest clones hold roughly 3%. V lost 4 bases to trimming and J lost 9 bases, with 10 bases between them. CDR3 length: 13 amino acids. The germline V gene has CDR1 SGHAT and CDR2 FQNNGV. The receptor was isolated from a young man who received the YFV17D yellow fever vaccine. This chain uses TRBV11-2 with TRBJ1-6; D perhaps matches TRBD1 (5 bases). The sequencing used CD4+ T cells sorted from PBMCs, collected 15 days after the yellow fever booster vaccination. CDR3 loop: CASSSQGISPLHF. The CDR3 DNA reads TGTGCCAGCAGCTCGCAGGGAATTTCACCCCTCCACTTT. Using reference TRBV11-2 and TRBJ1-6 for the parts outside the CDR3, the full variable domain is EAGVAQSPRYKIIEKRQSVAFWCNPISGHATLYWYQQILGQGPKLLIQFQNNGVVDDSQLPKDRFSAERLKGVDSTLKIQPAKLEDSAVYLCASSSQGISPLHFGNGTRLTVT.